This T cell receptor (beta chain) was profiled in a study of blood T cells in healthy people across ages. Through a sample-barcoded 5' primer and a J-beta primer mix, a second PCR was run for roughly 6 to 11 cycles. A template-switch adaptor containing 12 random nucleotides labeled each cDNA molecule. Via MiXCR, TCRdb re-called the 5' RACE reads, giving one row per CDR3 protein. The sample has 1.5 million to 2 million distinct CDR3 sequences, just under 50% seen once; the top ten hold over 2%. Peripheral blood, roughly 9.1 milliliters per donor, was collected. Total RNA extracted from each sample amounted to at least 6 micrograms. The clonotype originates from a woman in her forties in good health. Sample: blood.

For the CDR3, the DNA is TGCAGCGCCGAAAGCGGGGAGCTGTTTTTT. Its translation is CSAESGELFF. This chain uses TRBV29-1 with TRBJ2-2; D remains ambiguous. CDR3 length: 10 residues. Trimming shortened V by 7 bases and J by 7 bases, and 7 bases separated the two germline ends. Germline V gene data show CDR1 as SQVTM and CDR2 as ANQGSEA.